A selection of T cell receptor beta chains follows, all from one sample in a study of technical replicates of blood from several donors. Clones were read by immunoSEQ multiplex PCR, and TCRdb kept only the in-frame ones, dropping some. Found here are fewer than 95,000 clones, about 91% of them singletons; the top ten hold 0.2% to 0.3%. The sample taken for sequencing was T cells isolated from PBMCs. The receptors were gathered from a human donor in good health. CDR3s include the opening cysteine and the closing phenylalanine or tryptophan. A D gene is named only where the DNA matches it firmly. Clone size is given for some rows only: seen once, a few or many times, or a class if the clone is expanded.

.	TRBV5-5	TRBD1	TRBJ2-1	CASRRPGQGRNEQFF	TGTGCCAGCAGGAGGCCGGGACAGGGAAGGAATGAGCAGTTCTTC
.	TRBV4-2	TRBD1	TRBJ2-6	CASRRDRTNVLTF	TGTGCCAGCAGAAGGGACAGAACTAACGTCCTGACTTTC
.	TRBV27	TRBD2	TRBJ2-2	CASSSGKGLATGELFF	TGTGCCAGCAGTTCGGGGAAAGGACTAGCAACCGGGGAGCTGTTTTTT
.	TRBV5-6	TRBD2	TRBJ2-1	CASSLGWTSGYNEQFF	TGTGCCAGCAGCTTGGGTTGGACTAGCGGCTACAATGAGCAGTTCTTC
.	TRBV7-9	.	TRBJ2-7	CASSFSQGSYEQYF	TGTGCCAGCAGCTTCTCTCAGGGTTCATACGAGCAGTACTTC
.	TRBV7-9	.	TRBJ1-2	CASSPEGSYGYTF	TGTGCCAGCAGCCCTGAGGGATCCTATGGCTACACCTTC
.	TRBV7-9	TRBD2	TRBJ2-1	CASSLFPKGGRAYNEQFF	TGTGCCAGCAGCTTATTCCCGAAGGGCGGGAGGGCCTACAATGAGCAGTTCTTC
.	TRBV28	.	TRBJ1-1	CASSNAVEAFF	TGTGCCAGCAGTAATGCGGTTGAAGCTTTCTTT
.	TRBV11-2	.	TRBJ2-5	CASSPHREQETQYF	TGTGCCAGCAGCCCTCACAGGGAACAAGAGACCCAGTACTTC
.	TRBV7-6	.	TRBJ1-4	CASSAEGATNEKLFF	TGTGCCAGCAGCGCAGAGGGTGCAACTAATGAAAAACTGTTTTTT
.	TRBV2	TRBD1	TRBJ2-7	CASSSTGEIFISYEQYF	TGTGCCAGCAGTTCGACAGGGGAAATTTTCATTTCCTACGAGCAGTACTTC
.	TRBV27	TRBD1	TRBJ2-7	CASSLGQGASYEQYF	TGTGCCAGCAGCCTCGGACAGGGGGCATCCTACGAGCAGTACTTC
.	TRBV28	TRBD1	TRBJ2-7	CASSSSRDSYEQYF	TGTGCCAGCAGTTCCTCCCGGGACAGCTACGAGCAGTACTTC
.	TRBV29-1	.	TRBJ2-7	CSVGGNSYEQYF	TGCAGCGTTGGCGGGAATTCCTACGAGCAGTACTTC
.	TRBV19	TRBD2	TRBJ2-7	CASSMFTSGSYEQYF	TGTGCCAGTAGTATGTTCACTAGCGGGAGCTACGAGCAGTACTTC
.	TRBV19	.	TRBJ2-1	CASRGSSYNEQFF	TGTGCCAGTCGGGGTAGCTCCTACAATGAGCAGTTCTTC
.	TRBV13	.	TRBJ2-3	CASSSSTDTQYF	TGTGCCAGCAGCTCATCCACAGATACGCAGTATTTT
.	TRBV7-2	.	TRBJ2-3	CASSLPVMRSDTQYF	TGTGCCAGCAGCTTACCGGTGATGCGGTCAGATACGCAGTATTTT
.	TRBV14	TRBD1	TRBJ2-7	CASSLRTGGAGEQYF	TGTGCCAGCAGCCTTCGGACAGGGGGGGCGGGCGAGCAGTACTTC
.	TRBV5-1	.	TRBJ2-3	CASSLLREPDTQYF	TGCGCCAGCAGCTTACTGAGGGAACCAGATACGCAGTATTTT
.	TRBV7-3	TRBD1	TRBJ1-2	CASSSTGGQGNYGYTF	TGTGCCAGCAGCTCCACTGGCGGACAGGGGAACTATGGCTACACCTTC
.	TRBV30	TRBD2	TRBJ2-1	CAWSVLAGGSYNEQFF	TGTGCCTGGAGTGTCCTAGCGGGGGGCTCCTACAATGAGCAGTTCTTC
.	TRBV7-9	.	TRBJ2-2	CASSLGTLNTGELFF	TGTGCCAGCAGCTTGGGGACACTGAACACCGGGGAGCTGTTTTTT
.	TRBV5-1	TRBD1	TRBJ2-3	CASSFSGGEDTQYF	TGCGCCAGCAGCTTCTCAGGGGGCGAAGATACGCAGTATTTT
.	TRBV7-6	.	TRBJ2-7	CASSLEPVSYEQYF	TGTGCCAGCAGCTTAGAACCGGTCTCCTACGAGCAGTACTTC
.	TRBV6-1	.	TRBJ1-5	CASSEASGVTNQPQHF	TGTGCCAGCAGTGAAGCATCAGGGGTCACTAATCAGCCCCAGCATTTT
once	TRBV14	TRBD1	TRBJ1-2	CASSLRPDREGGYTF	TGTGCCAGCAGCCTAAGGCCGGACAGGGAAGGTGGCTACACCTTC
.	TRBV18	TRBD1	TRBJ2-7	CASSPQGQDLTEQYF	TGTGCCAGCTCACCACAGGGACAGGACCTCACCGAGCAGTACTTC
.	TRBV11-3	TRBD2	TRBJ2-5	CASNERGQETQYF	TGTGCCAGCAACGAGCGGGGTCAAGAGACCCAGTACTTC
.	TRBV7-9	TRBD1	TRBJ1-1	CATGGPGTEAFF	TGTGCCACAGGGGGCCCGGGGACTGAAGCTTTCTTT
.	TRBV6-6	TRBD1	TRBJ1-6	CASRGTGRGNSPLHF	TGTGCCAGCAGGGGGACAGGGAGGGGGAATTCACCCCTCCACTTT
.	TRBV5-1	TRBD1	TRBJ2-1	CASSLGQGFDEQFF	TGCGCCAGCAGCCTAGGACAGGGGTTCGATGAGCAGTTCTTC
.	TRBV10-3	TRBD2	TRBJ2-3	CAMTSGSSPLTDTQYF	TGTGCCATGACTAGCGGGAGTTCTCCCCTCACAGATACGCAGTATTTT
.	TRBV29-1	TRBD1	TRBJ2-7	CSVGQGLQYF	TGCAGCGTCGGACAGGGCCTTCAGTACTTC
.	TRBV9	.	TRBJ1-1	CASSVAGVLNTEAFF	TGTGCCAGCAGCGTAGCAGGCGTCTTGAACACTGAAGCTTTCTTT
.	TRBV5-6	.	TRBJ1-2	CASSLFRHGYTF	TGTGCCAGCAGCTTGTTCAGGCATGGCTACACCTTC
.	TRBV30	.	TRBJ2-7	CAWTPGTGTYEQYF	TGTGCCTGGACACCCGGGACTGGAACCTACGAGCAGTACTTC
.	TRBV10-3	.	TRBJ2-7	CAISAASGLLGEQYF	TGTGCCATCAGTGCGGCCTCCGGACTTTTGGGGGAGCAGTACTTC
.	TRBV7-2	.	TRBJ1-1	CASSFGGATEAFF	TGTGCCAGCAGCTTCGGGGGGGCCACTGAAGCTTTCTTT
.	TRBV4-2	TRBD2	TRBJ2-1	CASSPPRAGEIIYNEQFF	TGTGCCAGCAGCCCTCCTCGGGCGGGAGAGATAATCTACAATGAGCAGTTCTTC
.	TRBV19	TRBD1	TRBJ2-7	CASTSGQGIDEQYF	TGTGCCAGTACCAGCGGACAGGGGATTGACGAGCAGTACTTC
.	TRBV5-5	.	TRBJ2-2	CASSSQTGELFF	TGTGCCAGCAGCTCTCAGACAGGGGAGCTGTTTTTT
.	TRBV4-2	.	TRBJ2-7	CASSQLGESYEQYF	TGTGCCAGCAGCCAATTAGGAGAGTCCTACGAGCAGTACTTC
.	TRBV19	TRBD1	TRBJ1-1	CASSLQGVNTEAFF	TGTGCCAGTAGCTTACAGGGGGTGAACACTGAAGCTTTCTTT
.	TRBV19	TRBD1	TRBJ2-1	CASSWYPGQGGYNEQFF	TGTGCCAGTAGTTGGTACCCGGGACAGGGGGGCTACAATGAGCAGTTCTTC
.	TRBV9	.	TRBJ1-2	CASSGTGDLTNYGYTF	TGTGCCAGCAGCGGGACCGGGGATTTGACTAACTATGGCTACACCTTC
once	TRBV6-5	TRBD2	TRBJ2-3	CASSLAGATDTQYF	TGTGCCAGCTCACTAGCGGGGGCCACAGATACGCAGTATTTT